This TCR beta chain was documented in a study of neurological immune-mediated disorders. This clonotype ranks as medium-sized (0.01 to 0.1%). Germline CDR1 SGHRS, CDR2 YFSETQ. This CDR3 has 15 amino acids. V dropped 3 bases and J dropped 1 base, with 12 bases sitting between them. TCRdb redid the calling of the 5' RACE reads with MiXCR, one entry per CDR3 protein. The sample consists of 46,000 or so distinct CDR3 sequences, under 13% of them appearing once. The receptor comes from a woman in her thirties or forties with HTLV-1-associated myelopathy (HAM/TSP). V gene TRBV5-1 combines with J gene TRBJ2-3, with TRBD2 as a possible D gene (7 bases). The source material was PBMCs. The CDR3: CASSSGGGGTDTQYF. CDR3 DNA: TGCGCCAGCAGCTCGGGCGGGGGCGGCACAGATACGCAGTATTTT. The full variable domain, its missing parts supplied by reference TRBV5-1 and TRBJ2-3, is KAGVTQTPRYLIKTRGQQVTLSCSPISGHRSVSWYQQTPGQGLQFLFEYFSETQRNKGNFPGRFSGRQFSNSRSEMNVSTLELGDSALYLCASSSGGGGTDTQYFGPGTRLTVL.